The T cell receptor beta chain under discussion was sequenced for a study of blood T cell repertoires in COVID-19. Overall study context: The origin of the acute and convalescent COVID-19 samples was the United States, Italy and Spain. Nucleic acid was either cDNA or gDNA, and it came from T cells, B-cell-depleted T cells, or PBMCs.

As originally analysed: Estimated nucleated cell counts came from reference gene primer amplification. Some clones are missing from TCRdb's copy, which holds only in-frame ones; the method was immunoSEQ multiplex PCR. That table gives V, J and clone size, and the DNA gave D and trimming. Found here are tens of thousands of clones, around 90% of them singletons; the top ten hold around 0.77%. This clone was seen just once. Germline-derived CDR1 and CDR2 are SGHAT and FQNNGV. Trimming took off 2 bases at V and 6 bases at J, with 10 bases between the two ends. CDR3 length: 14 amino acids. The source of this sequence is a woman older than 75 with acute or convalescent COVID-19. V is TRBV11-2 and J is TRBJ2-2; D is unclear. The sequenced sample was peripheral blood. The CDR3 here is CASSLTTFAGELFF. The CDR3 DNA reads as TGTGCCAGCAGCTTAACAACCTTTGCCGGGGAGCTGTTTTTT.